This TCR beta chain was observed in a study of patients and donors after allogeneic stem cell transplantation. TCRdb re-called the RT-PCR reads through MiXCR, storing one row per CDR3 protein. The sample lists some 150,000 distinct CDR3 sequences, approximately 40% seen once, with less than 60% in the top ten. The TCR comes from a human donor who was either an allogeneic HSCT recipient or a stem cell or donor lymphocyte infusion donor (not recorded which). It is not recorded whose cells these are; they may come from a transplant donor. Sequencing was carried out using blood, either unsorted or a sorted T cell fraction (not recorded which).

CDR3: CASRTLAGEHNEQFF. The CDR3, as DNA: TGTGCCAGCAGGACCCTAGCGGGGGAACACAATGAGCAGTTCTTC. The chain links TRBV12-3 or TRBV12-4 to TRBJ2-1; 10 bases agree with TRBD2. This CDR3 contains 15 residues. The ends lost 6 bases at V and 5 bases at J; junction bases unmatched: 7.